Detailed here is one T cell receptor beta chain. Its antigen remains unidentified. This specimen comes from a study of memory CD4+ T cells and cytomegalovirus serostatus. Overall study: Healthy Belgian adult donors included about 10 CMV-positive and some 24 CMV-negative people. Study-level findings and limits: 67 of 164 known CMV-associated TCRbeta sequences appeared in CD4+ memory.

Trimming left V 0 bases short and J 7 bases short, with 10 bases between. The CDR3 is made up of 15 amino acids. Germline V lookup: CDR1 MGHRA, CDR2 YSYEKL. The data were produced by immunoSEQ multiplex PCR, yet TCRdb's version contains in-frame clones alone and is incomplete. The data contain roughly 64,000 clones, more than 70% of them singletons. The sort gate was single viable CD3+CD4+CD8-CD45RO+ cells for memory CD4+ T cells. This receptor was identified in an adult in good health and CMV-seronegative. The sequenced material came from memory CD4+ T cells from blood. V usage is TRBV4-1 and J usage is TRBJ1-6; no firm D call. The CDR3 nucleotides read TGCGCCAGCAGCCAAGAAGGAGGTTGGAATTCACCCCTCCACTTT. Its translation: CASSQEGGWNSPLHF.